Below, 12 T cell receptor beta chains from the same sample are listed, as sequenced in a study of T cell repertoires in cytomegalovirus infection. From the reads, TCRdb called clonotypes with MiXCR, one entry per CDR3 protein. The sample contains over 450,000 distinct CDR3 sequences, around 11% of which appear only once. Material: PBMCs. These receptor sequences come from a human donor in good health (CMV status not recorded). Some clones in this sample may be carry-over from other donors' samples.

This clonotype was seen more than once but under ten times. The rearrangement links TRBV3-1 to TRBJ2-2; 11 nucleotides line up with TRBD2. V lost 4 bases, J lost 3 bases, and 1 base stayed unmatched. The germline CDR1 and CDR2 sequences are LGHDT and YNNKEL (reference sequence). This CDR3 has 15 residues. The CDR3 sequence: CASSRLAGHTGELFF. CDR3 bases: TGTGCCAGCAGCCGACTAGCGGGACACACCGGGGAGCTGTTTTTT.

This clonotype was seen a handful of times. This CDR3 reads CASSIALTVYNEQFF. Written as DNA, the CDR3 is TGTGCCAGTAGTATAGCACTAACCGTCTACAATGAGCAGTTCTTC. V and J are TRBV19 and TRBJ2-1; D is unclear. The CDR3 spans 15 residues. V was trimmed by 1 base and J by 3 bases, leaving 10 bases between them. CDR1 and CDR2 (germline): LNHDA, SQIVND (reference sequence).

The rearrangement links TRBV29-1 to TRBJ2-1, with D uncertain. The V end was cut by 0 bases, the J end by 3 bases, with 3 bases between. The CDR3 sequence is 12 residues long. Germline assignment: CDR1 SQVTM and CDR2 ANQGSEA. CDR3 region: CSVEEDYNEQFF. CDR3 coding DNA: TGCAGCGTTGAAGAGGACTACAATGAGCAGTTCTTC.

This clonotype came up many times. V and J are TRBV28 and TRBJ1-2; TRBD1 might be the D (6 bases). The ends were cut back, 2 bases at V and 8 bases at J, with 15 bases in the middle. The germline CDR1 and CDR2 sequences are MDHEN and SYDVKM. The CDR3 runs to 14 residues. The CDR3 loop reads CASSLKEQGRGYTF. The DNA for the CDR3 is TGTGCCAGCAGTTTAAAGGAACAGGGAAGGGGCTACACCTTC.

There are many counts of this clonotype. The V call is TRBV7-9, the J call TRBJ2-2; D is uncertain. Germline lookup yields CDR1 SEHNR and CDR2 FQNEAQ (reference sequence). Trimming took off 1 base at V and 7 bases at J, with 10 bases between the two ends. CDR3 length: 14 residues. The CDR3 is CASSLGVWNGELFF. CDR3 DNA sequence: TGTGCCAGCAGCTTAGGGGTCTGGAACGGGGAGCTGTTTTTT.

This clonotype was recorded a few times. The junction departs from germline at one end; a sequencing error may be responsible. This chain connects TRBV18 to TRBJ2-7; D possibly uses TRBD1 or TRBD2 (5 bases each). The CDR3 extends over 13 amino acids. Germline assignment: CDR1 KGHSH and CDR2 LQKENI. CDR3 DNA: TGTGCCAGCTCACCAAAGTTTGAGGGGCGGTGGGACTTC. Its translation: CASSPKFEGRWDF.

The rearrangement uses TRBV30 and TRBJ2-3, with D unresolved. Germline V lookup: CDR1 GTSNPN, CDR2 SVGIG (reference sequence). The CDR3 is 12 amino acids. The V end lost 4 bases, the J end lost 2 bases, and 7 bases lay between the germline ends. Here the CDR3 reads CAWTPYTDTQYF. As DNA, the CDR3 is TGTGCCTGGACTCCTTACACAGATACGCAGTATTTT.

This clonotype was recorded at least ten times. This chain links TRBV4-1 with TRBJ1-6; tentatively, D is TRBD1 (5 bases). This CDR3 comprises 16 residues. CDR1 is MGHRA, CDR2 YSYEKL, per germline. Between the trimmed V and J ends, which lost 3 bases and 5 bases, there was a span of 14 bases. CDR3: CASSHLGRSNNSPLHF. The CDR3 DNA follows: TGCGCCAGCAGCCATTTGGGACGGTCTAATAATTCACCCCTCCACTTT.

Remarks on this clonotype: A read error is possible here, since a much larger clone lies one base away. V usage is TRBV11-2 and J usage is TRBJ2-5; 8 bases map to TRBD1. CDR1 is SGHAT, CDR2 FQNNGV, per germline. The CDR3 loop spans 15 amino acids. After removal of 10 bases from V and 1 base from J, the junction contained 11 bases not matched to a gene. The CDR3 region has the DNA TGTGCCAACAGGAAGGGGCAGGGGGCCCAAGAGACCCAGTACTTC. Residues: CANRKGQGAQETQYF.

This clonotype occurred many times. The chain recombines TRBV7-8 with TRBJ1-3; D is unclear. The CDR3 runs to 16 residues. Between the trimmed V and J ends, which lost 4 bases and 4 bases, there was a span of 17 bases. Germline CDR1 and CDR2: SGHVS and FQNEAQ. The CDR3 DNA sequence: TGTGCCAGCAGCTCTCGCGGTCGGGAGTCGGGAAACACCATATATTTT. This translates into CASSSRGRESGNTIYF.

This clonotype was picked up many times. The rearrangement links TRBV20-1 to TRBJ1-2; 7 nucleotides agree with TRBD1. The CDR3 spans 14 residues. The germline CDR1 and CDR2 sequences are DFQATT and SNEGSKA (reference sequence). Trimming removed 0 bases from V and 7 bases from J; junction bases left unmatched: 8. The CDR3 reads CSARESEGAGGYTF. CDR3 bases: TGCAGTGCTAGAGAATCTGAGGGGGCCGGTGGCTACACCTTC.

J is TRBJ2-1 and V is TRBV19; 11 bases are a match to TRBD2. After removal of 5 bases from V and 7 bases from J, the junction contained 7 bases not matched to a gene. The length of the CDR3 is 15 residues. The germline gives CDR1 LNHDA, CDR2 SQIVND (reference sequence). CDR3 sequence: CASSHPPSGRNEQFF. CDR3 sequence (DNA): TGTGCCAGTAGTCACCCGCCTAGCGGGAGGAATGAGCAGTTCTTC. Complete variable domain (other parts from reference TRBV19 and TRBJ2-1): DGGITQSPKYLFRKEGQNVTLSCEQNLNHDAMYWYRQDPGQGLRLIYYSQIVNDFQKGDIAEGYSVSREKKESFPLTVTSAQKNPTAFYLCASSHPPSGRNEQFFGPGTRLTVL.